This entry concerns a single TCR beta chain. This record comes from a study of CXCR3-negative and CXCR3-positive naive CD8 T cells. Using triplicate sorts, 300,000 cells were collected each time from every CD8+ T cell subset. Germline assignment: CDR1 SQVTM and CDR2 ANQGSEA. The CDR3 spans 14 residues. The authors made the TRB cDNA libraries by 5' RACE using UMI labels. Each CDR3 protein gets one entry in TCRdb, which reprocessed the 5' RACE reads and gives no DNA. Recorded for this sample: about 120,000 distinct CDR3 sequences. The sequence was obtained from a human donor in good health. Some clones in this sample may be carry-over from other donors' samples. Source material: naive CXCR3- CD8+ T cells from blood. Subset meaning: CD45RO-CCR7+CD27+CD95- naive CD8+ T cells lacking CXCR3 (TNR3-). This rearrangement joins TRBV29-1 to TRBJ2-7. The CDR3 is CSAKGYRDSYEQYF.